This T cell receptor (beta chain) was sequenced for a study of pediatric ulcerative colitis. Assay used: immunoSEQ multiplex PCR; TCRdb lists only in-frame clones, some missing. The sample carries around 22,000 clones, about two thirds recorded once. CDR3 size: 13 residues. V shed 8 bases and J shed 0 bases, with 8 bases lying between them. Germline V gives CDR1 KGHSH, CDR2 LQKENI. Rectal tissue came from one to two pinch biopsies taken at colonoscopy. Sequencing used gut tissue. The chain is built from TRBV18 and TRBJ1-3; D remains ambiguous. The TCR was taken from a boy aged 10-17 years with severe ulcerative colitis. The CDR3 nucleotides are TGTGCCAGCCGGAGAAGCTCTGGAAACACCATATATTTT. This encodes CASRRSSGNTIYF. Looking up the rest from reference TRBV18 and TRBJ1-3 gives the full variable domain: NAGVMQNPRHLVRRRGQEARLRCSPMKGHSHVYWYRQLPEEGLKFMVYLQKENIIDESGMPKERFSAEFPKEGPSILRIQQVVRGDSAAYFCASRRSSGNTIYFGEGSWLTVV.